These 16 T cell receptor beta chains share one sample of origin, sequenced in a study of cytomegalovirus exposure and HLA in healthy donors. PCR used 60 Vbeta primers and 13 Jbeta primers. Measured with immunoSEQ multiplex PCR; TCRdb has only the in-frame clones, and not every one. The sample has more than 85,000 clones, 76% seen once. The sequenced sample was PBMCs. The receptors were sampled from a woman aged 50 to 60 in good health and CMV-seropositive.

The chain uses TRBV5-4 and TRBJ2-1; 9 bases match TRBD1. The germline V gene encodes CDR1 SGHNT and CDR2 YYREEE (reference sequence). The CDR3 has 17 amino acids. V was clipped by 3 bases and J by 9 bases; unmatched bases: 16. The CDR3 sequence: CASSSEVGQGPSGEQFF. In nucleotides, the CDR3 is TGTGCCAGCAGCTCCGAGGTCGGACAGGGGCCTAGCGGTGAGCAGTTCTTC.

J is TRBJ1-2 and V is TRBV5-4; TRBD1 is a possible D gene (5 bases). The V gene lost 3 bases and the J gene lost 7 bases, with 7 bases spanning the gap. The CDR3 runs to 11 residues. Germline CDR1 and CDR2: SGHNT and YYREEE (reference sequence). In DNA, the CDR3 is TGTGCCAGCAGCTGGGGGGGTGGCTACACCTTC. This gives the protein CASSWGGGYTF.

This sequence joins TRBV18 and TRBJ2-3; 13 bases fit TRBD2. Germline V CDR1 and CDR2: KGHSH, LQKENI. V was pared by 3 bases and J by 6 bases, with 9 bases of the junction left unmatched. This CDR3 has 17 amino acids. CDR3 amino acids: CASSPRGLAGVPDTQYF. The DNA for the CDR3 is TGTGCCAGCTCACCTCGAGGACTAGCGGGAGTTCCGGATACGCAGTATTTT.

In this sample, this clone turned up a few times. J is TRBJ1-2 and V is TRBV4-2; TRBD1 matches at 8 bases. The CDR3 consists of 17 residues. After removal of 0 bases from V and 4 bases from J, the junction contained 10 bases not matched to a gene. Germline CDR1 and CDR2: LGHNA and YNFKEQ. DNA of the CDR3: TGTGCCAGCAGCCAAGACACAGGGGGGTACGTTAGCTATGGCTACACCTTC. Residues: CASSQDTGGYVSYGYTF.

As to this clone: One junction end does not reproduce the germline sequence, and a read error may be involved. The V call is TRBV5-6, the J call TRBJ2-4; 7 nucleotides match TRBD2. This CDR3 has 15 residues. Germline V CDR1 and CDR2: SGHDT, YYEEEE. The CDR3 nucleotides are TGTGCCAGCAGCCCCTTTCGACTAGCCAAAAACAGTCAGTACTTC. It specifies CASSPFRLAKNSQYF.

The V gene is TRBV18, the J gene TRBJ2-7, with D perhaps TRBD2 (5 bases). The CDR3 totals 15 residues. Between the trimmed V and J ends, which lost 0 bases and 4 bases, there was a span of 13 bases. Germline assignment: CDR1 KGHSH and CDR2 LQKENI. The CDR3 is CASSPPSGRVYEQYF. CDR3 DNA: TGTGCCAGCTCACCACCATCGGGGAGAGTATACGAGCAGTACTTC.

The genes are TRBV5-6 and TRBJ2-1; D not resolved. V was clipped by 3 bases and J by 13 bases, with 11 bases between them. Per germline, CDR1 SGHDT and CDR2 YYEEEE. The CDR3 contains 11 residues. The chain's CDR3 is CASSSDRRQFF. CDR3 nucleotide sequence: TGTGCCAGCAGCTCCGATCGTAGACAGTTCTTC.

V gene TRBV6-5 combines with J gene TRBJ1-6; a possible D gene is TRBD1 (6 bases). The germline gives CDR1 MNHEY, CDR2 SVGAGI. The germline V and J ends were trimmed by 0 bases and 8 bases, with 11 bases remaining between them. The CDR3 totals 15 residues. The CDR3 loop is CASSYSGRGYSPLHF. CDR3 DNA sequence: TGTGCCAGCAGTTACTCTGGCAGGGGTTATTCACCCCTCCACTTT.

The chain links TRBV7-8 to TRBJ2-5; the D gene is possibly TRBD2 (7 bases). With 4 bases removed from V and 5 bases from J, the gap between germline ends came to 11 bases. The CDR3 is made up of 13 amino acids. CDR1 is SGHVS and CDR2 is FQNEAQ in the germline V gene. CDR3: CASSWGRGETQYF. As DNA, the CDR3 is TGTGCCAGCAGCTGGGGGCGGGGGGAGACCCAGTACTTC.

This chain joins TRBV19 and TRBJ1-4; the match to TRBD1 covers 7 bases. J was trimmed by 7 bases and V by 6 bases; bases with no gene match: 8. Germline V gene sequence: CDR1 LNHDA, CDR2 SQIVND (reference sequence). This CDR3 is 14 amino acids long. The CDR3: CASRNRGEGEKLFF. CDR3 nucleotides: TGTGCCAGTAGGAACAGGGGCGAGGGTGAAAAACTGTTTTTT.

DNA for the CDR3: TGTGCCAGCAGCGCCCGGGACAGCCTCTACGAGCAGTACTTC. As protein: CASSARDSLYEQYF. The chain has TRBV5-4 and TRBJ2-7, with 7 bases that match TRBD1. The junction had 7 bases not matched to a gene; V was cut back by 4 bases and J by 3 bases. This CDR3 has 14 amino acids. Germline values: CDR1 SGHNT, CDR2 YYREEE (reference sequence).

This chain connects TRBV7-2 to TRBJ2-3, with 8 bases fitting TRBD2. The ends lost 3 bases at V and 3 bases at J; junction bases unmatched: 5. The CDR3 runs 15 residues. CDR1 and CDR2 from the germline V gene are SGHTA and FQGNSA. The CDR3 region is CASSLAGGQTDTQYF. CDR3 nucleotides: TGTGCCAGCAGCTTGGCGGGAGGCCAGACAGATACGCAGTATTTT.

As DNA, the CDR3 is TGTGCCAGCAGTGCGGGGATCGGGGAGCTGTTTTTT. Translation: CASSAGIGELFF. The V and J genes are TRBV6-1 and TRBJ2-2, with D possibly matching TRBD2 (5 bases). The V end lost 4 bases, the J end lost 7 bases, and 7 bases lay between the germline ends. Per germline, CDR1 MNHNS and CDR2 SASEGT. This CDR3 has 12 amino acids.

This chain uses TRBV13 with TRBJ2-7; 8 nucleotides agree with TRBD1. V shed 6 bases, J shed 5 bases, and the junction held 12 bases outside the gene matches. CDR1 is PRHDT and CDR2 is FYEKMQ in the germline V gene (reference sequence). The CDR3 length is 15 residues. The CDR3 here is CASSPPQGADHEQYF. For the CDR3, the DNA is TGTGCCAGCAGTCCGCCCCAGGGGGCTGACCACGAGCAGTACTTC.

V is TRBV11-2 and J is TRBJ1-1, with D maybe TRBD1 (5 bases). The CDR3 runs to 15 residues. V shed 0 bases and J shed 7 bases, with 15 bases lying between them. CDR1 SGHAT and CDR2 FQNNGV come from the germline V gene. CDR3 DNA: TGTGCCAGCAGCTTAGAAAGGGGAAGGGGTATTGAAGCTTTCTTT. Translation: CASSLERGRGIEAFF.

The CDR3 region has the DNA TGTGCCAGCAGCTTGGGCAGATTATCTGGGGCCAACGTCCTGACTTTC. Protein product: CASSLGRLSGANVLTF. The gene calls are TRBV11-2 and TRBJ2-6; D is undetermined. The germline V gene has CDR1 SGHAT and CDR2 FQNNGV. The V gene lost 3 bases and the J gene lost 1 base, with 10 bases spanning the gap. This CDR3 is 16 amino acids long. Full variable domain (remainder filled in from reference TRBV11-2 and TRBJ2-6): EAGVAQSPRYKIIEKRQSVAFWCNPISGHATLYWYQQILGQGPKLLIQFQNNGVVDDSQLPKDRFSAERLKGVDSTLKIQPAKLEDSAVYLCASSLGRLSGANVLTFGAGSRLTVL.